This T cell receptor beta chain comes out of a study of T cells after yellow fever vaccination. Study results and limitations: At under 98% for CD4 and around 91% for CD8, most primary-vaccination clones showed up again after the booster. Of the clonotypes, a small share occurred in both CD4 and CD8 compartments.

In making TCR cDNA, 5'RACE template switching added a universal primer site and UMIs to it. TCRdb used MiXCR to reprocess the 5' RACE reads, holding one entry per CDR3 protein. Among hundreds of thousands of distinct CDR3 sequences listed, approximately 13% were seen once. Details on this clonotype: Its specificity is not known.

This receptor was taken from a man aged 25-45 years who received the YFV17D yellow fever vaccine. This specimen was PBMCs, taken on the day of the yellow fever booster vaccination.

As DNA, the CDR3 is TGTGCCAGCCGTGGGAGCGGGAGGTGGGATACGCAGTATTTT. Translating gives CASRGSGRWDTQYF. The J gene is TRBJ2-3, the V gene TRBV10-3; TRBD2 matches at 9 bases. CDR3 length: 14 amino acids. V gave up 10 bases and J gave up 6 bases; unmatched junction bases: 11. Germline V lookup: CDR1 ENHRY, CDR2 SYGVKD.